These 7 T cell receptor beta chains originate from one sample sequenced in a study of blood T cell repertoires in COVID-19. Only in-frame clones appear in the TCRdb table, and some are missing; sequencing was by immunoSEQ multiplex PCR. The sample has some 180,000 clones; approximately 80% are singletons. The specimen was PBMCs or T cells enriched from blood (not recorded which). These receptors were collected from a man between 60 and 75 years old who had been exposed to COVID-19.

The chain joins TRBV10-2 to TRBJ1-1; TRBD1 matches 8 bases. CDR3 length: 14 residues. V lost 10 bases and J lost 3; bases outside the gene matches: 10. CDR1 and CDR2 from the germline V gene are WSHSY and SAAADI. The CDR3 sequence: CATGNRGGYTEAFF. DNA for the CDR3: TGCGCCACAGGAAACAGGGGGGGATACACTGAAGCTTTCTTT.

CDR3 sequence reads: CASSFGTPSGEQYF. CDR3 nucleotide sequence: TGCGCCAGCAGCTTTGGGACACCGTCGGGCGAGCAGTACTTC. The chain is built from TRBV5-1 and TRBJ2-7, with D possibly TRBD1 on 6 matching bases. CDR3 length: 14 residues. V gave up 2 bases and J gave up 6 bases, with 15 bases separating them. The V gene's germline CDR1 is SGHRS and CDR2 YFSETQ.

The chain is built from TRBV18 and TRBJ1-1; the D gene is possibly TRBD1 (6 bases). CDR1 and CDR2 (germline): KGHSH, LQKENI. The CDR3 runs 16 residues. The V and J ends lost 5 bases and 4 bases respectively, with 20 bases between them. DNA of the CDR3: TGTGCCAGCTCAAGCTCCCGGGGGGCTATTGGCACTGAAGCTTTCTTT. It yields the protein CASSSSRGAIGTEAFF. Full variable domain (missing parts from reference TRBV18 and TRBJ1-1): NAGVMQNPRHLVRRRGQEARLRCSPMKGHSHVYWYRQLPEEGLKFMVYLQKENIIDESGMPKERFSAEFPKEGPSILRIQQVVRGDSAAYFCASSSSRGAIGTEAFFGQGTRLTVV.

The rearrangement links TRBV6-5 to TRBJ2-1; the D gene is possibly TRBD2 (6 bases). The CDR3 is made up of 14 amino acids. The germline CDR1 and CDR2 sequences are MNHEY and SVGAGI. The V end lost 8 bases, the J end lost 10 bases, and 21 bases lay between the germline ends. The chain's CDR3 is CASGARDSPGEQFF. The CDR3 coding sequence is TGTGCCAGCGGGGCAAGGGACTCTCCGGGAGAGCAGTTCTTC.

This chain's CDR3 is CASSVEGELNQPQHF. Here the CDR3 DNA reads TGTGCCAGCAGCGTAGAGGGAGAACTTAATCAGCCCCAGCATTTT. This chain uses TRBV9 with TRBJ1-5; D is unclear. V lost 0 bases, J lost 4 bases, and 11 bases lay in between. The CDR3 consists of 15 residues. Germline V gene sequence: CDR1 SGDLS, CDR2 YYNGEE.

The chain joins TRBV7-9 to TRBJ2-5; D perhaps matches TRBD2 (5 bases). The V gene lost 3 bases and the J gene lost 1 base, with 12 bases spanning the gap. The CDR3 sequence is 15 residues long. Germline-derived CDR1 and CDR2 are SEHNR and FQNEAQ (reference sequence). This chain's CDR3 is CASSFMLAFQETQYF. For the CDR3, the DNA is TGTGCCAGCAGCTTCATGCTAGCATTCCAAGAGACCCAGTACTTC.

The chain uses TRBV7-3 and TRBJ2-2, with TRBD2 as a possible D gene (6 bases). V was trimmed by 2 bases and J by 7 bases, leaving 14 bases between them. Looked up from germline, CDR1 is SGHTA and CDR2 is FQGTGA. This CDR3 has 15 residues. The CDR3 spells CASSLVPLGGGELFF. The CDR3, as DNA: TGTGCCAGCAGCTTAGTCCCTTTGGGAGGCGGGGAGCTGTTTTTT. Combining the CDR3 with reference TRBV7-3 and TRBJ2-2 gives the whole variable domain GAGVSQTPSNKVTEKGKYVELRCDPISGHTALYWYRQSLGQGPEFLIYFQGTGAADDSGLPNDRFFAVRPEGSVSTLKIQRTERGDSAVYLCASSLVPLGGGELFFGEGSRLTVL.